The next 24 T cell receptor beta chains were all read from a single sample in a study of read filtering for tumor transcriptome and immune sequencing. From about 0.4 ug of RNA, a library with molecular barcoded alpha/delta and beta/gamma adaptors was made. TCRdb recomputed calls from the reads with MiXCR, one row per CDR3 protein. The sample includes about 62,000 distinct CDR3 sequences, approximately 18% of them seen just once. Sequencing input: a population of CD138-negative cells sorted from bone marrow. The origin of the receptors is a donor at least 40 years old with multiple myeloma.

This clonotype has ten or more counts. The chain combines TRBV20-1 with TRBJ2-6; unclear D gene. V was shortened by 0 bases and J by 1 base, with 7 bases between the two germline ends. The CDR3 totals 15 residues. Germline lookup yields CDR1 DFQATT and CDR2 SNEGSKA (reference sequence). As DNA, the CDR3 is TGCAGTGCTAGAGATCGACGTTCTGGGGCCAACGTCCTGACTTTC. It specifies CSARDRRSGANVLTF.

The V and J genes are TRBV1 and TRBJ1-3; TRBD1 is taken as the D call from the table, unchecked against the DNA. TRBV1 is tagged as a pseudogene. The CDR3 is 13 residues long. The CDR3 coding sequence is TGCCCCTTACAGGGGGAGTCTGGAAACACCATATATTTT. Translating gives CPLQGESGNTIYF.

The sample holds many counts of this clonotype. This chain links TRBV3-1 with TRBJ1-1; 9 bases fit TRBD1. The CDR3 has 14 residues. Germline loops: CDR1 LGHDT, CDR2 YNNKEL (reference sequence). V lost 8 bases and J lost 6; bases outside the gene matches: 10. The CDR3 coding sequence is TGTGCCAGCTCGAAGGGACAGGGAGGGTCTGAAGCTTTCTTT. Translation gives CASSKGQGGSEAFF.

This clonotype was seen many times. The chain joins TRBV6-1 to TRBJ2-5, with D possibly being TRBD2 (7 bases). The CDR3 runs 14 residues. The V gene lost 8 bases and the J gene lost 5 bases, with 18 bases spanning the gap. Germline values: CDR1 MNHNS, CDR2 SASEGT. CDR3 in DNA: TGTGCCAGCCAGATGGGGGGGGCTTCGGAGACCCAGTACTTC. Protein product: CASQMGGASETQYF.

This clonotype was detected ten times or more. The rearrangement joins TRBV5-4 to TRBJ2-3; D remains ambiguous. Between the trimmed V and J ends, which lost 0 bases and 2 bases, there was a span of 4 bases. The CDR3 length is 13 residues. Germline CDR1 and CDR2: SGHNT and YYREEE (reference sequence). For the CDR3, the DNA is TGTGCCAGCAGCTTGGGCCTCACAGATACGCAGTATTTT. This codes for CASSLGLTDTQYF. Drawing the rest from reference TRBV5-4 and TRBJ2-3, the complete variable domain is ETGVTQSPTHLIKTRGQQVTLRCSSQSGHNTVSWYQQALGQGPQFIFQYYREEENGRGNFPPRFSGLQFPNYSSELNVNALELDDSALYLCASSLGLTDTQYFGPGTRLTVL.

The V gene is TRBV6-2 or TRBV6-3, the J gene TRBJ1-3; D is uncertain. V gave up 4 bases and J gave up 0 bases, with 10 bases separating them. The germline gives CDR1 MNHEY, CDR2 SVGEGT. The CDR3 is 15 residues long. The CDR3 nucleotides read TGTGCCAGCAGTTTCCTTCCGGGCTCTGGAAACACCATATATTTT. Translated: CASSFLPGSGNTIYF.

This clonotype ranks as medium-sized. As DNA, the CDR3 is TGTGCCAGCAGCTTTTCTACGAACACTGAAGCTTTCTTT. Translating it yields CASSFSTNTEAFF. This chain connects TRBV11-3 to TRBJ1-1, with unresolved D. This CDR3 region has 13 residues. The ends were cut back, 3 bases at V and 1 base at J, with 6 bases in the middle. The germline V gene encodes CDR1 SGHNT and CDR2 YENEEA.

This clonotype was found many times. The rearrangement joins TRBV13 to TRBJ2-5, with TRBD1 identical over 7 bases. The CDR3 is 14 amino acids. The germline V gene encodes CDR1 PRHDT and CDR2 FYEKMQ (reference sequence). V dropped 4 bases and J dropped 2; count of bases not matched to a gene: 4. The DNA for the CDR3 is TGTGCCAGCAGCTCCGACAGGGAACAAGAGACCCAGTACTTC. This translates into CASSSDREQETQYF.

There are many counts of this clonotype. The chain links TRBV29-1 to TRBJ2-5; D is unresolved. Germline CDR1 and CDR2: SQVTM and ANQGSEA. The V end was cut by 4 bases, the J end by 5 bases, with 5 bases between. This CDR3 has 10 residues. For the CDR3, the DNA is TGCAGCGTTGGGCGGGAGACCCAGTACTTC. Residues: CSVGRETQYF.

This clonotype ranks as medium-sized. J is TRBJ1-2 and V is TRBV10-3, with 7 bases matching TRBD1. Germline CDR1 reads ENHRY; CDR2 reads SYGVKD. CDR3 length: 14 amino acids. The ends lost 5 bases at V and 6 bases at J; junction bases unmatched: 9. The CDR3, as DNA: TGTGCCATCAGTCTCTCCCGGGACAGAGATGGCTACACCTTC. Translated: CAISLSRDRDGYTF.

The sample holds many counts of this clonotype. The chain couples TRBV20-1 to TRBJ2-5, with D uncertain. The V end lost 3 bases, the J end lost 5 bases, and 7 bases lay between the germline ends. The CDR3 runs to 11 residues. CDR1 is DFQATT and CDR2 is SNEGSKA in the germline V gene (reference sequence). The CDR3 DNA is TGCAGTGCTAGTACCCGGGAGACCCAGTACTTC. Protein sequence: CSASTRETQYF.

The table lists this clonotype with many counts. This chain links TRBV5-1 with TRBJ2-7; D may be TRBD1 (6 bases). The V and J ends lost 4 bases and 0 bases respectively, with 8 bases between them. The V gene's germline CDR1 is SGHRS and CDR2 YFSETQ. The CDR3 length is 13 residues. The CDR3 DNA reads TGCGCCAGCAGCGGGACATTCTCCTACGAGCAGTACTTC. The encoded protein is CASSGTFSYEQYF.

A word on this clonotype: This could be a read error, since a much larger clone is one nucleotide away. CDR3 protein: CASSLARFNERFF. The CDR3 DNA is TGTGCCAGCAGCTTAGCGCGCTTCAATGAGCGGTTCTTC. This chain links TRBV7-9 with TRBJ2-1; D is undetermined. The CDR3 contains 13 residues. Germline-derived CDR1 and CDR2 are SEHNR and FQNEAQ (reference sequence).

This clonotype was detected many times. V usage is TRBV24-1 and J usage is TRBJ1-5; D unresolved. This CDR3 has 15 residues. V was pared by 4 bases and J by 2 bases, with 11 bases between. The germline CDR1 and CDR2 sequences are KGHDR and SFDVKD. The CDR3 DNA reads as TGTGCCACCAGTGAAAAGGGAGGCGGCAATCAGCCCCAGCATTTT. Translation: CATSEKGGGNQPQHF.

V is TRBV30 and J is TRBJ1-5; TRBD1 matches 12 bases. This CDR3 contains 16 residues. V dropped 3 bases and J dropped 6; count of bases not matched to a gene: 9. Per the germline V gene, CDR1 is GTSNPN and CDR2 is SVGIG (reference sequence). The CDR3 bases are TGTGCCTGGAGCCCCCGGGACAGGGGGCTTGTTCAGCCCCAGCATTTT. It yields the protein CAWSPRDRGLVQPQHF. Based on the CDR3 plus reference TRBV30 and TRBJ1-5, the full variable domain is SQTIHQWPATLVQPVGSPLSLECTVEGTSNPNLYWYRQAAGRGLQLLFYSVGIGQISSEVPQNLSASRPQDRQFILSSKKLLLSDSGFYLCAWSPRDRGLVQPQHFGDGTRLSIL.

About this clonotype: The junction and the germline gene differ at one end; a read error may be behind it. The J gene is TRBJ2-6, the V gene TRBV12-3 or TRBV12-4, with D possibly matching TRBD1 (6 bases). CDR3 length: 18 amino acids. The CDR3, as DNA: TGTGCCAGCGGTCCCGAGGGGGACCCTTTCTCTGGGGCCAACGTCCCGACTTTC. Translated, it gives CASGPEGDPFSGANVPTF.

The count of this clonotype is one. Possible read error: a much larger clone is one base away. This chain uses TRBV9 with TRBJ2-2, with TRBD1 as a possible D gene (6 bases). This CDR3 is built from 15 residues. V was cut by 7 bases and J by 1 base, with 14 bases left in between. The V gene's germline CDR1 is SGDLS and CDR2 YYNGEE. CDR3 bases: TGTGCCAGCCGCACTACAGGGATGAACACCGGGGAGCTGTTTTTT. It codes for CASRTTGMNTGELFF.

This clonotype was observed many times. V usage is TRBV11-2 and J usage is TRBJ2-5, with TRBD2 as a possible D gene (6 bases). The germline V and J ends were trimmed by 0 bases and 3 bases, with 8 bases remaining between them. The germline V gene encodes CDR1 SGHAT and CDR2 FQNNGV. This CDR3 is built from 14 residues. The CDR3 DNA follows: TGTGCCAGCAGCTTAGATCGCGGGGAAGAGACCCAGTACTTC. It specifies CASSLDRGEETQYF.

This clonotype was detected only a few times. The chain recombines TRBV13 with TRBJ1-2; D ambiguous. Germline V CDR1 and CDR2: PRHDT, FYEKMQ (reference sequence). Trimming stripped 2 bases from V and 1 base from J, with 11 bases between. The CDR3 is made up of 15 amino acids. CDR3 nucleotides: TGTGCCAGCAGCTTAAAACCTGACGATAACTATGGCTACACCTTC. Residues: CASSLKPDDNYGYTF.

With respect to this clonotype: This may arise from a read error, as a much more abundant clone is one base away. The chain links TRBV6-2 or TRBV6-3 to TRBJ2-5, with TRBD2 as a possible D gene (6 bases). The CDR3 is 16 amino acids. CDR1 and CDR2 from the germline V gene are MNHEY and SVGEGT. CDR3 loop: CACRETGGLPQETQYF. CDR3 nucleotides: TGTGCCTGCAGAGAAACTGGGGGACTCCCTCAAGAGACCCAGTACTTC.

This clonotype was detected only a few times. Just one base apart from a much larger clone, this may be a read error. The chain couples TRBV29-1 to TRBJ1-6, with D hard to call. This CDR3 spans 14 amino acids. The V end lost 6 bases, the J end lost 10 bases, and 19 bases lay between the germline ends. Germline-derived CDR1 and CDR2 are SQVTM and ANQGSEA. The CDR3 loop reads CSVSSGLETSPLHF. CDR3 nucleotides: TGCAGCGTGAGCTCTGGGTTGGAAACGTCACCCCTCCACTTT.

This clonotype was observed many times. This rearrangement joins TRBV30 to TRBJ2-2; D ambiguous. The germline CDR1 and CDR2 sequences are GTSNPN and SVGIG (reference sequence). Trimming took off 0 bases at V and 5 bases at J, with 7 bases between the two ends. The CDR3 covers 13 residues. CDR3 DNA: TGTGCCTGGAGTGTGTATGGGACCGGGGAGCTGTTTTTT. It specifies CAWSVYGTGELFF.

This clonotype was recorded many times. The chain joins TRBV12-2 to TRBJ1-1. TRBV12-2 is recorded as a pseudogene. The CDR3 runs to 16 residues. The CDR3 is CASRPLMDEMNTEAFF. In DNA form, the CDR3 reads TGTGCAAGTCGCCCCTTAATGGACGAGATGAACACTGAAGCTTTCTTT.

A word on this clonotype: Given a much more abundant clone one base away, this may be a read error. This CDR3 is CSVRGATSTGTQYF. The CDR3 DNA is TGCAGCGTTCGAGGGGCCACAAGCACAGGTACGCAGTATTTT. This sequence joins TRBV29-1 and TRBJ2-3; tentatively, D is TRBD1 or TRBD2 (5 bases each). Looked up from germline, CDR1 is SQVTM and CDR2 is ANQGSEA. The length of the CDR3 is 14 residues.